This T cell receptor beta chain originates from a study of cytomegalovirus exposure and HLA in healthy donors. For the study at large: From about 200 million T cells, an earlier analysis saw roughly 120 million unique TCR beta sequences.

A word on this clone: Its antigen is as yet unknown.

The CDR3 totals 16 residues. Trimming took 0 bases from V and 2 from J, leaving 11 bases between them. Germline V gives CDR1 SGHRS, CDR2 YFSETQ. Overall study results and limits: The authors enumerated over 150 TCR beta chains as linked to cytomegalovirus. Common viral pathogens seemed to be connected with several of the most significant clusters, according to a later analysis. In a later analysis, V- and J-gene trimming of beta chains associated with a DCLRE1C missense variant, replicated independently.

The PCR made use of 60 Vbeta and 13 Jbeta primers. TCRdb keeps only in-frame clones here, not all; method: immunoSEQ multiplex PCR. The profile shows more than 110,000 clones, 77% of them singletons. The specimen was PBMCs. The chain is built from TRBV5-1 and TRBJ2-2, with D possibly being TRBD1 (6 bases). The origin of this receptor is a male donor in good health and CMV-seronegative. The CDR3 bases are TGCGCCAGCAGCTTGGGGACAGCATCCAACACCGGGGAGCTGTTTTTT. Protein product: CASSLGTASNTGELFF.